This T cell receptor (beta chain) was identified in a study of T cell responses to AZD1222 COVID-19 vaccine. The study, taken as a whole, reports: The reported proportion of spike-specific TCRs targeting unmutated variant regions was nearly half.

This clone came up once. Its specificity is unknown. Generated by immunoSEQ multiplex PCR, the TCRdb table keeps only in-frame clones and is missing some. The data contain 90,000 to 100,000 clones, 85% to 90% of them singletons. The origin of this receptor is an adult in good health. The sequenced sample was peripheral blood, obtained on day 0 of AZD1222 vaccination.

CDR3 in DNA: TGCGCCAGCAGCCAAAGTCAGGACTATGGAGGCTACACCTTC. Encoded protein: CASSQSQDYGGYTF. This rearrangement joins TRBV4-1 to TRBJ1-2; D not resolved. Trimming took off 2 bases at V and 8 bases at J, with 15 bases between the two ends. The CDR3 is 14 amino acids. From germline, CDR1 is MGHRA and CDR2 YSYEKL.